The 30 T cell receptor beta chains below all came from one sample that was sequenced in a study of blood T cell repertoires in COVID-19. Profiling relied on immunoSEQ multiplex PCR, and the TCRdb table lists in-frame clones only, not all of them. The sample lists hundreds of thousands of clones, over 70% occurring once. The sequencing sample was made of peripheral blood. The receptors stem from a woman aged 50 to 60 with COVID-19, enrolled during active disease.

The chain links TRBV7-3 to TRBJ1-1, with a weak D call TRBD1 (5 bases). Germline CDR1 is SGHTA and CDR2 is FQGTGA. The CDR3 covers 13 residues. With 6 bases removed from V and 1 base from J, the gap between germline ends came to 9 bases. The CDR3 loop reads CASSRQWNTEAFF. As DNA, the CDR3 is TGTGCCAGCAGTCGACAGTGGAACACTGAAGCTTTCTTT. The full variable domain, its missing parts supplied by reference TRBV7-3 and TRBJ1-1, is GAGVSQTPSNKVTEKGKYVELRCDPISGHTALYWYRQSLGQGPEFLIYFQGTGAADDSGLPNDRFFAVRPEGSVSTLKIQRTERGDSAVYLCASSRQWNTEAFFGQGTRLTVV.

The CDR3: CASTNLNRGRELNEQYF. CDR3 nucleotides: TGTGCCAGCACCAACCTAAATAGGGGGCGCGAGTTGAACGAGCAGTACTTC. V is TRBV27 and J is TRBJ2-7, with 7 positions matching TRBD1. The CDR3 spans 17 residues. The J segment lost 5 bases and the V segment lost 7 bases, leaving 20 bases of the junction unmatched. Germline values: CDR1 MNHEY, CDR2 SMNVEV (reference sequence).

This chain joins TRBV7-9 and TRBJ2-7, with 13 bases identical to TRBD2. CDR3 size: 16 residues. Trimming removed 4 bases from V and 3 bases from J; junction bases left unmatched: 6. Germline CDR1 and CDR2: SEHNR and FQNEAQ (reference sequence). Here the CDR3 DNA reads TGTGCCAGCAGCTACGGACTAGCGGGGGCCATCTACGAGCAGTACTTC. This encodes CASSYGLAGAIYEQYF.

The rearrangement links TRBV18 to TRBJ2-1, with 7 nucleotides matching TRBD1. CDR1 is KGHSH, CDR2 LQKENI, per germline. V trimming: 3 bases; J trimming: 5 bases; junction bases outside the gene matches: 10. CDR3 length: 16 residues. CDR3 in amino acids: CASSPPNRTGHNEQFF. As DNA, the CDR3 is TGTGCCAGCTCACCCCCGAACCGGACAGGCCACAATGAGCAGTTCTTC.

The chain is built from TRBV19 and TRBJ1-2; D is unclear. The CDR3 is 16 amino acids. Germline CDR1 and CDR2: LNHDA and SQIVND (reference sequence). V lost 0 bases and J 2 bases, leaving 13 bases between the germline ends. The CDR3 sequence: CASSIDLRGINYGYTF. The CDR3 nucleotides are TGTGCCAGTAGTATAGATCTACGGGGAATCAACTATGGCTACACCTTC.

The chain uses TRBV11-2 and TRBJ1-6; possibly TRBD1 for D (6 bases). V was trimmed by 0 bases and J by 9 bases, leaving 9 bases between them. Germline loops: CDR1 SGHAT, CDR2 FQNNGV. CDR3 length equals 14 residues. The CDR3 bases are TGTGCCAGCAGCTTAGAGGGGGCGAGTTCACCCCTCCACTTT. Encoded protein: CASSLEGASSPLHF.

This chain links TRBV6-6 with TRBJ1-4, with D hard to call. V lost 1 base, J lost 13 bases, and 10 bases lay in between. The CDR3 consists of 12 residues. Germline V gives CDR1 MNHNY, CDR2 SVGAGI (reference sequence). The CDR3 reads CASSYLGGRLFF. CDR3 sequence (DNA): TGTGCCAGCAGTTACTTAGGAGGACGACTGTTTTTT.

This CDR3 reads CASSQGQADGYEQYF. Here the CDR3 DNA reads TGCGCCAGCAGCCAAGGACAGGCTGACGGCTACGAGCAGTACTTC. The chain joins TRBV4-1 to TRBJ2-7; weak D call: TRBD1 (6 bases). Per the germline V gene, CDR1 is MGHRA and CDR2 is YSYEKL. This CDR3 comprises 15 residues. The V and J ends lost 1 base and 3 bases respectively, with 13 bases between them.

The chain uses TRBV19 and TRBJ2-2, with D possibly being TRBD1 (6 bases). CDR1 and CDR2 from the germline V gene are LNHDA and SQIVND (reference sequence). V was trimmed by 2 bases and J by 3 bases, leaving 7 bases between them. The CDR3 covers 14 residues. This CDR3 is CASSINRDTGELFF. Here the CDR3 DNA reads TGTGCCAGTAGTATAAACAGGGACACCGGGGAGCTGTTTTTT.

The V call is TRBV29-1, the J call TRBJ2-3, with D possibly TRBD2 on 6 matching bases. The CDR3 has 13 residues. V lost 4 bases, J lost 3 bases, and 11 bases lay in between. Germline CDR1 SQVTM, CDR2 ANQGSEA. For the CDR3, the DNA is TGCAGCGTTGGGAGGCTAGCGACAGATACGCAGTATTTT. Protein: CSVGRLATDTQYF.

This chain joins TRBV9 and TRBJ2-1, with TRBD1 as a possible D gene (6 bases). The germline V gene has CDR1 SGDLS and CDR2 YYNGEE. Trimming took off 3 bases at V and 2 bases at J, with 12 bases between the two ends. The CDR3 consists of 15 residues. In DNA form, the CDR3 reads TGTGCCAGCAGCGGGGGGCTATCCCCCTACAATGAGCAGTTCTTC. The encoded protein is CASSGGLSPYNEQFF.

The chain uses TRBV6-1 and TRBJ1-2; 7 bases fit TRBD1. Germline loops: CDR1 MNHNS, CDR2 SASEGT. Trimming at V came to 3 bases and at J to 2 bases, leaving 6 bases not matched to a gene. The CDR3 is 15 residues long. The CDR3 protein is CASSDPGQTNYGYTF. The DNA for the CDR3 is TGTGCCAGCAGTGATCCGGGACAGACCAACTATGGCTACACCTTC.

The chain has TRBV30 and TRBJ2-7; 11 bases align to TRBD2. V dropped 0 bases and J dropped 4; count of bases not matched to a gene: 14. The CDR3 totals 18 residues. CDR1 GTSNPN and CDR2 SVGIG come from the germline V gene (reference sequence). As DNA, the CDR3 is TGTGCCTGGAGTGTACGATTTCCCGGGACTAGCGGCAGGTACGAGCAGTACTTC. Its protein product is CAWSVRFPGTSGRYEQYF.

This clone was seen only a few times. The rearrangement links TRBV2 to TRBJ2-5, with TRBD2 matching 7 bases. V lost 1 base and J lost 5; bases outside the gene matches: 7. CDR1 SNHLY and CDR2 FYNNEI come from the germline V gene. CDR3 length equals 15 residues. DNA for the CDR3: TGTGCCAGCAGTGAAGTGGGAGGGAGAGCGGAGACCCAGTACTTC. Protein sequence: CASSEVGGRAETQYF.

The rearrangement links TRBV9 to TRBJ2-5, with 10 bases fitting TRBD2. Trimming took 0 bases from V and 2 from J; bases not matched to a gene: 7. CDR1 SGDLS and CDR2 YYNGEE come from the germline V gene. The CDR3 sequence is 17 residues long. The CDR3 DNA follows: TGTGCCAGCAGCGTAGGGCCTAGCGGGAGTGGGCAAGAGACCCAGTACTTC. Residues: CASSVGPSGSGQETQYF. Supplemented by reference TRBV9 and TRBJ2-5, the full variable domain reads DSGVTQTPKHLITATGQRVTLRCSPRSGDLSVYWYQQSLDQGLQFLIQYYNGEERAKGNILERFSAQQFPDLHSELNLSSLELGDSALYFCASSVGPSGSGQETQYFGPGTRLLVL.

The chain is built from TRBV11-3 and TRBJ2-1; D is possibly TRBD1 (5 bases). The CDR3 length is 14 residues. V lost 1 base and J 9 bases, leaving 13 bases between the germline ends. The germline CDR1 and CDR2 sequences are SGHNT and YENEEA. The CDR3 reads CASSLGVGHREQFF. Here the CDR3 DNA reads TGTGCCAGCAGCTTAGGGGTGGGGCATCGTGAGCAGTTCTTC.

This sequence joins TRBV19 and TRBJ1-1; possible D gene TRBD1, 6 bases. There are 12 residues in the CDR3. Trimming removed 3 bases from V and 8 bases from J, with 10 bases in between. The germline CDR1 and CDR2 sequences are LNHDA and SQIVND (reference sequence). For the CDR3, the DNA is TGTGCCAGTAGTATTATTAGGGGGGAAGCTTTCTTT. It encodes CASSIIRGEAFF.

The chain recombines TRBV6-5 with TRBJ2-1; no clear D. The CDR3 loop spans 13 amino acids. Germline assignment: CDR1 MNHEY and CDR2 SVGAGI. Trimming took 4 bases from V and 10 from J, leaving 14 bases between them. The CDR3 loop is CASSSSQALEQFF. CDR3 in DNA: TGTGCCAGCAGTTCTTCCCAAGCCTTGGAGCAGTTCTTC.

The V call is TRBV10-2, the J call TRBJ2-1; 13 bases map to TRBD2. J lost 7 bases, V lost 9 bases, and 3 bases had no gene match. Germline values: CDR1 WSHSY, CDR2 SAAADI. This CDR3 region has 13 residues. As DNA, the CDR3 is TGCGCCAGTAGACTAGCGGGGGGTAATGAGCAGTTCTTC. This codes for CASRLAGGNEQFF.

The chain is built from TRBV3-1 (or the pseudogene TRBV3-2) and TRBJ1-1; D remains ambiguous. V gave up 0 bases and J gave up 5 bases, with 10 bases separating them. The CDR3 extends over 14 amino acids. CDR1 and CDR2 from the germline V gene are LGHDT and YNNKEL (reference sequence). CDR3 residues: CASSQDITGTEAFF. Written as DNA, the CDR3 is TGTGCCAGCAGCCAAGATATTACGGGGACTGAAGCTTTCTTT.

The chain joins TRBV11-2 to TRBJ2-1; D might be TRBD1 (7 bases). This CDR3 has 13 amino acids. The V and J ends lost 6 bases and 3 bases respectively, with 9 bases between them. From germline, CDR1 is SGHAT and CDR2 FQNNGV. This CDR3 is CASRRDSYNEQFF. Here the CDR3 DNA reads TGTGCCAGCAGGCGGGACAGCTACAATGAGCAGTTCTTC.

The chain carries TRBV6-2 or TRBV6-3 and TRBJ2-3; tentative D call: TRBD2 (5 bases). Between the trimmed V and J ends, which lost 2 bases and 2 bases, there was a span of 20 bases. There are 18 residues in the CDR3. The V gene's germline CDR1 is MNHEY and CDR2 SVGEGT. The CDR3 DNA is TGTGCCAGCAGTTACCTCCCCTTGGGTAGCGCCTTCACAGATACGCAGTATTTT. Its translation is CASSYLPLGSAFTDTQYF.

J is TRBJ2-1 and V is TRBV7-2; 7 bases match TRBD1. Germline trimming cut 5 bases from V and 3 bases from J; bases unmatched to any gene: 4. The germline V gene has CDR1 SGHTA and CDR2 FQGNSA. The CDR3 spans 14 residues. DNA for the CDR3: TGTGCCAGCAGCCCCGACAGGGACTACAATGAGCAGTTCTTC. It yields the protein CASSPDRDYNEQFF.

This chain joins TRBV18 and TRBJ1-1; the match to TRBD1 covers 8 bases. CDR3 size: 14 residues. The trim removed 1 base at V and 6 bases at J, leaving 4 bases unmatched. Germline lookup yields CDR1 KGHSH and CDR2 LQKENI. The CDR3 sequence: CASSPRTGTAEAFF. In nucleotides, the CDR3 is TGTGCCAGCTCACCACGGACAGGGACCGCTGAAGCTTTCTTT.

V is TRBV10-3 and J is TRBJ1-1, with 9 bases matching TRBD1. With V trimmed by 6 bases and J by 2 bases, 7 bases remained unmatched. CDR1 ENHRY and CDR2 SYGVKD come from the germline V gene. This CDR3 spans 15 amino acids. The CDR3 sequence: CAISTPGQGNTEAFF. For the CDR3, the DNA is TGTGCCATCAGCACTCCGGGACAGGGAAACACTGAAGCTTTCTTT.

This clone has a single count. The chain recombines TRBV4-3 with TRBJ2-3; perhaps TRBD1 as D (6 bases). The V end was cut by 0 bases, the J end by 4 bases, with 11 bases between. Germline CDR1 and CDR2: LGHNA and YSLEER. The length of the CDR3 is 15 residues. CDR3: CASSQDTGFSDTQYF. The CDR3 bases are TGCGCCAGCAGCCAAGACACAGGGTTTTCAGATACGCAGTATTTT.

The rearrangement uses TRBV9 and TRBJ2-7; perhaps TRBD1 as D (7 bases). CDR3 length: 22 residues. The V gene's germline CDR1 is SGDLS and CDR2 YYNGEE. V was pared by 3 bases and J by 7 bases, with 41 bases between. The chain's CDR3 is CASSAQAPGFFQGVPLSGEQYF. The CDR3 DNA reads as TGTGCCAGCAGCGCCCAGGCCCCGGGGTTTTTTCAGGGGGTACCACTGAGCGGGGAGCAGTACTTC.

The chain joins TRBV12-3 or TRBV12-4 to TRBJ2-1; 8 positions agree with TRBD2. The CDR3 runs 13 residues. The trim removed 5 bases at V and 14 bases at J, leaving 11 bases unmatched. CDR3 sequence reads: CASSTLQGLGEFF. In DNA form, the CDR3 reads TGTGCCAGCAGTACGTTACAGGGACTAGGGGAGTTCTTC.

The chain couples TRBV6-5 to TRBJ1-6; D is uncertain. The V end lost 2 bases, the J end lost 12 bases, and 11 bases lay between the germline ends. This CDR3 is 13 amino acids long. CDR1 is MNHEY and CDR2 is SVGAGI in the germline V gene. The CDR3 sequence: CASSYRSPKPLHF. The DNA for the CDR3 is TGTGCCAGCAGTTACCGTAGTCCAAAACCCCTCCACTTT.

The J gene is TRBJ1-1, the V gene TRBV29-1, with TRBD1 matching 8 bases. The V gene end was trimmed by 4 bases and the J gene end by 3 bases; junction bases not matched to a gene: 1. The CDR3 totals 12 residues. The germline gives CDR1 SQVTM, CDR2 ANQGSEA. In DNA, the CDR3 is TGCAGCGTTGGGACAGGGTACACTGAAGCTTTCTTT. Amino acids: CSVGTGYTEAFF.